This T cell receptor (beta chain) was observed in a study of T cell changes during pregnancy in multiple sclerosis. The protocol was immunoSEQ multiplex PCR, while the TCRdb copy is restricted to in-frame clones and leaves out a portion. The sample gives tens of thousands of clones, 80% to 95% of which show up once; around 0.91% is in the top ten. This material consisted of CD4+ T cells from peripheral blood mononuclear cells, taken in the second trimester of pregnancy. This receptor was taken from a female donor in good health, enrolled as a control in a pregnancy study.

The DNA for the CDR3 is TGTGCCAGCAGTTACGGGACAGGGGCCACCGGGGAGCTGTTTTTT. Protein sequence: CASSYGTGATGELFF. The chain carries TRBV6-5 and TRBJ2-2, with 10 bases lining up with TRBD1. Germline V gene data show CDR1 as MNHEY and CDR2 as SVGAGI. The CDR3 runs 15 residues. After removal of 2 bases from V and 4 bases from J, the junction contained 1 base not matched to a gene.